This record concerns one T cell receptor beta chain sequence. The antigen is undetermined. The DNA ends 3 residues before the CDR3 does, and the rest of the CDR3 is filled in from the germline J gene. Trimming took 0 bases from V and 0 from J, leaving 9 bases between them. This CDR3 spans 15 amino acids. CDR1 is DFQATT and CDR2 is SNEGSKA in the germline V gene (reference sequence). The sample comes from a study of T cells in women clearing cervical HPV infection. General study findings and limits: CIN3+ cases had significantly higher TCR richness than controls; evenness did not differ.

HPV was found by MY09/MY11 PCR and dot-blot genotyping. Profiled with immunoSEQ multiplex PCR; TCRdb holds only in-frame clones, not every one. The specimen's table records about 37,000 clones. The receptor's source is a woman aged 18-69 years with a cervical HPV16 infection that either progressed to CIN3+ or cleared (not recorded which). Sequencing was done on a sample of blood buffy coat. V usage is TRBV20-1 and J usage is TRBJ1-5, with D possibly TRBD1 on 5 matching bases. The CDR3: CSARDPGYSNQPQHF. Incomplete CDR3 DNA: TGCAGTGCTAGAGATCCAGGGTATAGCAATCAGCCC.